The subject of this entry is one TCR beta chain. The antigen is undetermined. The patients all showed relapse after autologous stem cell transplantation, while their brentuximab vedotin exposure varied. This record belongs to a study of PD-1 blockade in classical Hodgkin lymphoma. Clones were read by immunoSEQ multiplex PCR, and TCRdb kept only the in-frame ones, dropping some. The sample includes 13,000 to 15,000 clones, around four fifths of them seen just once. Study results and caveats: The study reported lower baseline TCR diversity in newly diagnosed patients than in healthy donors. CD4+ but not CD8+ TCR diversity rose significantly by C4D1.

From germline, CDR1 is ENHRY and CDR2 SYGVKD. The length of the CDR3 is 15 residues. The V and J ends lost 0 bases and 3 bases respectively, with 11 bases between them. The chain uses TRBV10-3 and TRBJ2-5; tentatively, D is TRBD2 (5 bases). The receptor's source is a human donor with classical Hodgkin lymphoma. The sequencing here drew on peripheral blood mononuclear cells (PBMCs), taken before the second cycle of nivolumab. The CDR3 here is CAISESAGSKETQYF. The CDR3 nucleotides are TGTGCCATCAGTGAGTCCGCGGGCAGTAAAGAGACCCAGTACTTC.